A selection of T cell receptor beta chains follows, all from one sample in a study of shared clonotypes between healthy human individuals. The repertoire was sequenced with immunoSEQ multiplex PCR; TCRdb's copy has only in-frame clones and lacks some. The sample holds millions of clones, approximately 93% seen once. Specimen: naive CD4+ T cells from PBMCs. All receptors come from a man between 18 and 29 years old in good health. Some clones in this sample may be carry-over from other donors' samples. Both conserved end residues are part of each CDR3. D genes are given only for firm matches. Some rows have no size entry. The others give once, few or many, or a class for an expanded clone.

d_call	j_call	clone_size	v_call	cdr3_nt	cdr3_aa
-	TRBJ1-6	-	TRBV5-6	TGTGCCAGCAGCAAACCGGGAATCTATAATTCACCCCTCCACTTT	CASSKPGIYNSPLHF
TRBD2	TRBJ2-1	-	TRBV5-1	TGCGCCAGCAGCTTGACGGGAGGGCGGTACAATGAGCAGTTCTTC	CASSLTGGRYNEQFF
-	TRBJ2-5	-	TRBV5-4	TGTGCCAGCAGCTTGGGTTCAGGTGGGGAGACCCAGTACTTC	CASSLGSGGETQYF
-	TRBJ2-2	-	TRBV7-9	TGTGCCAGCAGCCCACCGTCAGCCGGGGAGCTGTTTTTT	CASSPPSAGELFF
-	TRBJ2-1	-	TRBV7-8	TGTGCCAGCAGCTTAGTTGGGTACAATGAGCAGTTCTTC	CASSLVGYNEQFF
-	TRBJ2-7	-	TRBV27	TGTGCCAGCAGCCTAGGATACGAGCAGTACTTC	CASSLGYEQYF
-	TRBJ1-1	-	TRBV20-1	TGCAGTGGAGACACTGAAGCTTTCTTT	CSGDTEAFF
TRBD1	TRBJ2-7	-	TRBV18	TGTGCCAGCTCACCCGCCGGGACAGGGCCCGAGCAGTACTTC	CASSPAGTGPEQYF
-	TRBJ1-1	-	TRBV6-6	TGTGCCAGCAGTTCGAAGGGGCAGAACACTGAAGCTTTCTTT	CASSSKGQNTEAFF
-	TRBJ2-7	-	TRBV11-2	TGTGCCAGCAGCTCACCCAGGGTAGGCGAGTACGAGCAGTACTTC	CASSSPRVGEYEQYF
-	TRBJ2-7	-	TRBV2	TGTGCCAGCAGCCCAGACCGCCGGGGGAAATCCGAGCAGTACTTC	CASSPDRRGKSEQYF
TRBD2	TRBJ2-7	-	TRBV27	TGTGCCAGCAGTTTTCGAGCGGGAGTAGGCTACGAGCAGTACTTC	CASSFRAGVGYEQYF
TRBD1	TRBJ2-7	once	TRBV6-5	TGTGCCAGCAGTTACTCGGGGCAGGGGGACTACGAGCAGTACTTC	CASSYSGQGDYEQYF
-	TRBJ1-5	-	TRBV7-9	TGTGCCAGCAGCTCTGATCCTTATCAGCCCCAGCATTTT	CASSSDPYQPQHF
TRBD2	TRBJ2-1	-	TRBV29-1	TGCAGCGTAGCGGGAGGGCCCTACAATGAGCAGTTCTTC	CSVAGGPYNEQFF
TRBD2	TRBJ2-1	-	TRBV7-9	TGTGCCAGCAGCTTCGGGACTAGCGGGGGGTACAATGAGCAGTTCTTC	CASSFGTSGGYNEQFF
-	TRBJ1-2	-	TRBV19	TGTGCCAGTAGTATCCCCCCACAGGGTGGCTACACCTTC	CASSIPPQGGYTF
-	TRBJ2-2	-	TRBV25-1	TGTGCCAGCAGCCCCCCCCGGGGCCGGGGCGGGGAGCTGTTTTTT	CASSPPRGRGGELFF
-	TRBJ2-5	-	TRBV9	TGTGCCAGCAGCGTATCCGGGCGCAGCCAAGAGACCCAGTACTTC	CASSVSGRSQETQYF
TRBD2	TRBJ2-7	-	TRBV2	TGTGCCAGCAGAGCGGGACTAGCGGGAGGGGCCTACGAGCAGTACTTC	CASRAGLAGGAYEQYF
TRBD2	TRBJ2-7	-	TRBV10-2	TGCGCCAGCAGTGTGGCTAGCGGGAGTGACGAGCAGTACTTC	CASSVASGSDEQYF
-	TRBJ2-5	-	TRBV4-1	TGCGCCAGCAGCAGGGGGGGTGTAGAGACCCAGTACTTC	CASSRGGVETQYF
-	TRBJ2-1	-	TRBV29-1	TGCAGCGTTGGGAGGGTGATCAATGAGCAGTTCTTC	CSVGRVINEQFF
-	TRBJ1-3	-	TRBV6-1	TGTGCCAGCAGTGAAGCGGTCACACCCAAGGGGACCTATGGAAACACCATATATTTT	CASSEAVTPKGTYGNTIYF
-	TRBJ2-2	-	TRBV11-2	TGTGCCAGCAGCTCGAACACCGGGGAGCTGTTTTTT	CASSSNTGELFF
-	TRBJ2-5	-	TRBV15	TGTGCCACCAGCAGAGATGCCCGAGTGCAAGAGACCCAGTACTTC	CATSRDARVQETQYF
TRBD1	TRBJ1-5	-	TRBV5-1	TGCGCCAGCAGCCCCGGGACAGCGGTGCATCAGCCCCAGCATTTT	CASSPGTAVHQPQHF
TRBD2	TRBJ2-6	-	TRBV27	TGTGCCAGCCGAGCGGGAGCTGGCGGGGCCAACGTCCTGACTTTC	CASRAGAGGANVLTF
-	TRBJ1-1	-	TRBV9	TGTGCCAGCAGCGTAGATGGAAGAGGAGGAGCAGCCGGAGCTTTCTTT	CASSVDGRGGAAGAFF
-	TRBJ2-3	-	TRBV7-9	TGTGCCAGCAGCCCTGGGACTTCTAGCACAGATACGCAGTATTTT	CASSPGTSSTDTQYF
TRBD1	TRBJ2-1	-	TRBV7-9	TGTGCCACCCTCTTAAAGGGGGCGATAAACAATGAGCAGTTCTTC	CATLLKGAINNEQFF
TRBD1	TRBJ2-7	-	TRBV7-9	TGTGCCAGCAGCTCCACAGGGGGCCCCTCCTACGAGCAGTACTTC	CASSSTGGPSYEQYF
TRBD1	TRBJ1-2	-	TRBV28	TGTGCCAGCAAGGGGGGGACAGGGAACAACTATGGCTACACCTTC	CASKGGTGNNYGYTF
TRBD1	TRBJ2-5	-	TRBV9	TGTGCCAGCAGCGCGACGACAGGGGTAGGGGAGACCCAGTACTTC	CASSATTGVGETQYF
-	TRBJ2-1	-	TRBV28	TGTGCCACCCTTAGCGGCAGCTCCTACAATGAGCAGTTCTTC	CATLSGSSYNEQFF
TRBD1	TRBJ2-2	-	TRBV11-2	TGTGCCAGCAGCCCCAGGGGGCATACCGGGGAGCTGTTTTTT	CASSPRGHTGELFF
-	TRBJ1-4	-	TRBV6-6	TGTGCCAGCAGTTACCCCTCAGGCGGGCGGGAGGAAAAACTGTTTTTT	CASSYPSGGREEKLFF
TRBD2	TRBJ2-1	-	TRBV28	TGTGCCAGCAGTTCCCGAGCTAGCGGGAGGGCTACCTACAATGAGCAGTTCTTC	CASSSRASGRATYNEQFF
TRBD2	TRBJ2-1	-	TRBV4-3	TGCGCCAGCAGCCCAGCGGGGGCCTCTTACAATGAGCAGTTCTTC	CASSPAGASYNEQFF
TRBD1	TRBJ1-4	-	TRBV5-1	TGCGCCAGCAGTAAGGGACAGCCAAATGAAAAACTGTTTTTT	CASSKGQPNEKLFF
-	TRBJ1-3	-	TRBV5-1	TGCGCCAGCAGCCCCCTGACGGGAAGTGGAAACACCATATATTTT	CASSPLTGSGNTIYF
-	TRBJ1-2	-	TRBV30	TGTGCCTTACAAGACAGGAATGGCTACACCTTC	CALQDRNGYTF
TRBD1	TRBJ2-1	-	TRBV5-1	TGCGCCAGCAGCTTTGCTGGACAGGGTCAAGGTAATGAGCAGTTCTTC	CASSFAGQGQGNEQFF
TRBD2	TRBJ2-2	-	TRBV4-2	TGTGCCAGCAGCCAAGATGTTTACGGCGGGAGAGTTAACACCGGGGAGCTGTTTTTT	CASSQDVYGGRVNTGELFF
-	TRBJ2-3	-	TRBV27	TGTGCCAGCAGTTTATTAGACGGGACAGATACGCAGTATTTT	CASSLLDGTDTQYF
TRBD1	TRBJ1-2	-	TRBV7-3	TGTGCCAGCAGCGTCGGACAGGGAGCTGGCTACACCTTC	CASSVGQGAGYTF
TRBD2	TRBJ2-3	-	TRBV29-1	TGCAGCGTTGAAGGACTAGCGGGAGGCCCGGCCGATACGCAGTATTTT	CSVEGLAGGPADTQYF
TRBD2	TRBJ2-3	-	TRBV7-3	TGTGCCAGCATCTTAGCGGGACAAAGCACAGATACGCAGTATTTT	CASILAGQSTDTQYF
TRBD1	TRBJ2-7	-	TRBV28	TGTGCCAGCAAGGGATTCCGGGACAGTGATCCCTACGAGCAGTACTTC	CASKGFRDSDPYEQYF
TRBD1	TRBJ2-7	-	TRBV6-1	TGTGCCAGCAGTGTAAGGCAGGGGGATTCCTACGAGCAGTACTTC	CASSVRQGDSYEQYF
-	TRBJ2-7	-	TRBV28	TGTGCCAGCAACCTAGGGGGCTACGAGCAGTACTTC	CASNLGGYEQYF
-	TRBJ2-7	-	TRBV5-1	TGCGCCAGCAGCTTTCTCGTTTCAGACGAGCAGTACTTC	CASSFLVSDEQYF
-	TRBJ2-5	once	TRBV18	TGTGCCAGCTCACCTCGGACTTCTCCTTCCGAGACCCAGTACTTC	CASSPRTSPSETQYF
-	TRBJ1-4	-	TRBV5-4	TGTGCCAGCAGCAAGGACAGTCATAATGAAAAACTGTTTTTT	CASSKDSHNEKLFF
TRBD2	TRBJ2-1	once	TRBV9	TGTGCCAGCAGCCTAACCGGGACTATCGTCAATGAGCAGTTCTTC	CASSLTGTIVNEQFF
TRBD2	TRBJ2-7	once	TRBV14	TGTGCCAGCAGCCGGGGACTAGTAGGAGCCGAGCAGTACTTC	CASSRGLVGAEQYF
TRBD1	TRBJ2-1	-	TRBV19	TGTGCCAGTATGGGGCCGGGACAGATTAACAATGAGCAGTTCTTC	CASMGPGQINNEQFF
TRBD1	TRBJ2-1	-	TRBV19	TGTGCCAGTAGTACCGGGACAGGGTTCAATGAGCAGTTCTTC	CASSTGTGFNEQFF